What follows are 18 T cell receptor beta chains derived from one specimen sequenced in a study of T-cell memory formation after mild COVID-19. Via MiXCR, TCRdb re-called the 5' RACE reads, giving one row per CDR3 protein. Of a few hundred thousand distinct CDR3 sequences listed, 20% to 25% are singletons. Source material: PBMCs or a T cell subset sorted from them (not recorded which). Receptors originate from an adult woman who had mild COVID-19 (a few samples of this study predate the infection). Cell type and time point are not known.

This clonotype was seen more than once but under ten times. The V call is TRBV25-1, the J call TRBJ2-1; D might be TRBD2 (6 bases). The V end was cut by 11 bases, the J end by 7 bases, with 15 bases between. The CDR3 is 12 residues long. Germline V gene sequence: CDR1 MGHDK, CDR2 SYGVNS. CDR3 protein: CASSGVLNEQFF. The CDR3 nucleotides read TGTGCCTCTTCGGGAGTTCTAAATGAGCAGTTCTTC. The full variable domain, its missing parts supplied by reference TRBV25-1 and TRBJ2-1, is EADIYQTPRYLVIGTGKKITLECSQTMGHDKMYWYQQDPGMELHLIHYSYGVNSTEKGDLSSESTVSRIRTEHFPLTLESARPSHTSQYLCASSGVLNEQFFGPGTRLTVL.

The chain carries TRBV3-1 and TRBJ2-7, with 8 bases matching TRBD2. Germline V gene lookup returns CDR1 LGHDT and CDR2 YNNKEL (reference sequence). This CDR3 is 16 amino acids long. V trimming: 0 bases; J trimming: 2 bases; junction bases outside the gene matches: 6. The DNA of the CDR3 is TGTGCCAGCAGCCAAGAAAGCGGGGGTTCCGCCTACGAGCAGTACTTC. This sequence encodes CASSQESGGSAYEQYF.

The gene calls are TRBV7-2 and TRBJ1-1; TRBD1 agrees at 7 bases. Germline CDR1 reads SGHTA; CDR2 reads FQGNSA. The junction had 4 bases not matched to a gene; V was cut back by 4 bases and J by 5 bases. CDR3 length: 13 residues. The CDR3 protein is CASSYRGLTEAFF. The CDR3 bases are TGTGCCAGCAGCTATAGGGGGCTGACTGAAGCTTTCTTT. The variable domain in full, completed from reference TRBV7-2 and TRBJ1-1, reads GAGVSQSPSNKVTEKGKDVELRCDPISGHTALYWYRQSLGQGLEFLIYFQGNSAPDKSGLPSDRFSAERTGGSVSTLTIQRTQQEDSAVYLCASSYRGLTEAFFGQGTRLTVV.

The V gene is TRBV6-2 or TRBV6-3, the J gene TRBJ1-3; D is ambiguous. The CDR3 has 17 amino acids. The germline V and J ends were trimmed by 6 bases and 4 bases, with 22 bases remaining between them. Germline CDR1 is MNHEY and CDR2 is SVGEGT. The CDR3 spells CASRWTVHLDLGNTIYF. CDR3 nucleotide sequence: TGTGCCAGCAGATGGACGGTGCATTTGGATCTCGGAAACACCATATATTTT.

In this sample, this clonotype turned up a few times. The rearrangement joins TRBV20-1 to TRBJ2-7; 11 bases are shared with TRBD1. The V gene end was trimmed by 5 bases and the J gene end by 0 bases; junction bases not matched to a gene: 3. The CDR3 length is 14 residues. Germline CDR1 reads DFQATT; CDR2 reads SNEGSKA (reference sequence). Here the CDR3 DNA reads TGCAGTGCTGGACAGGGGGCCCACTCCTACGAGCAGTACTTC. It codes for CSAGQGAHSYEQYF.

This clonotype was counted at least ten times. V usage is TRBV13 and J usage is TRBJ2-7; 9 nucleotides align to TRBD1. The germline V gene encodes CDR1 PRHDT and CDR2 FYEKMQ (reference sequence). The length of the CDR3 is 13 residues. V was pared by 4 bases and J by 3 bases, with 1 base of the junction left unmatched. CDR3 bases: TGTGCCAGCAGCTCGGACAGGGGCTACGAGCAGTACTTC. Protein sequence: CASSSDRGYEQYF.

The J gene is TRBJ2-1, the V gene TRBV7-2; D unclear. The CDR3 spans 15 residues. Germline assignment: CDR1 SGHTA and CDR2 FQGNSA. V was pared by 5 bases and J by 4 bases, with 15 bases between. The CDR3 DNA is TGTGCCAGCAGCCCTGGACCCCTAGTTTACAATGAGCAGTTCTTC. Protein: CASSPGPLVYNEQFF.

The chain recombines TRBV9 with TRBJ2-7; maybe TRBD2 (7 bases). Germline CDR1 SGDLS, CDR2 YYNGEE. The CDR3 covers 13 residues. Deletions cut 4 bases from V and 6 bases from J, with 14 bases between. DNA for the CDR3: TGTGCCAGCAGCCCCCATAGGGGGGGCGAGCAGTACTTC. Translation gives CASSPHRGGEQYF.

This chain links TRBV7-2 with TRBJ2-7, with D hard to call. The germline V gene has CDR1 SGHTA and CDR2 FQGNSA. This CDR3 is 13 amino acids long. Between the trimmed V and J ends, which lost 2 bases and 3 bases, there was a span of 8 bases. The CDR3: CASSLFFSYEQYF. The CDR3 DNA is TGTGCCAGCAGCTTATTCTTTAGCTACGAGCAGTACTTC.

The chain combines TRBV6-1 with TRBJ2-1; 16 bases fit TRBD2. Trimming at V came to 6 bases and at J to 6 bases, leaving 5 bases not matched to a gene. CDR1 MNHNS and CDR2 SASEGT come from the germline V gene. This CDR3 spans 16 amino acids. The CDR3 coding sequence is TGTGCCAGCAGGGCCGGGACTAGCGGGAGGGGCAATGAGCAGTTCTTC. Translating it yields CASRAGTSGRGNEQFF.

This clonotype was picked up a small number of times. The rearrangement uses TRBV12-3 or TRBV12-4 and TRBJ2-5; D is unclear. The CDR3 totals 13 residues. The germline V and J ends were trimmed by 3 bases and 5 bases, with 10 bases remaining between them. The CDR3, as DNA: TGTGCCAGCAGTTTTGGCTACCGGGAGACCCAGTACTTC. Translated: CASSFGYRETQYF.

The V gene is TRBV7-2, the J gene TRBJ1-2; D may be TRBD1 (6 bases). V was pared by 7 bases and J by 4 bases, with 13 bases between. The CDR3 has 13 amino acids. The V gene's germline CDR1 is SGHTA and CDR2 FQGNSA. The CDR3, as DNA: TGTGCCAGCAACCCACAGGGAGGCTATGGCTACACCTTC. It translates to CASNPQGGYGYTF. Complete variable domain (other parts from reference TRBV7-2 and TRBJ1-2): GAGVSQSPSNKVTEKGKDVELRCDPISGHTALYWYRQSLGQGLEFLIYFQGNSAPDKSGLPSDRFSAERTGGSVSTLTIQRTQQEDSAVYLCASNPQGGYGYTFGSGTRLTVV.

This clonotype has just a few counts. The rearrangement links TRBV7-6 to TRBJ2-5; 7 bases fit TRBD2. Unmatched junction bases numbered 5, after V lost 0 bases and J lost 1 base. CDR3 length equals 16 residues. Germline V CDR1 and CDR2: SGHVS, FNYEAQ. CDR3 sequence reads: CASSLAPAGVQETQYF. CDR3 in DNA: TGTGCCAGCAGCTTAGCGCCCGCGGGGGTCCAAGAGACCCAGTACTTC.

This clonotype was recorded only once. V and J are TRBV19 and TRBJ1-5; TRBD1 is a possible D gene (5 bases). Germline values: CDR1 LNHDA, CDR2 SQIVND (reference sequence). This CDR3 has 13 residues. V was pared by 5 bases and J by 7 bases, with 12 bases between. The CDR3 DNA follows: TGTGCCAGTAGTTTGCAGGGAGAACAGCCCCAGCATTTT. It translates to CASSLQGEQPQHF.

The chain uses TRBV6-5 and TRBJ1-2; 8 nucleotides align to TRBD1. Germline V gene sequence: CDR1 MNHEY, CDR2 SVGAGI. The CDR3 sequence is 13 residues long. V shed 6 bases, J shed 8 bases, and the junction held 8 bases outside the gene matches. This CDR3 is CASSPGTGRGYTF. In DNA form, the CDR3 reads TGTGCCAGCAGCCCCGGGACAGGACGAGGCTACACCTTC.

This clonotype was seen a few times. This chain connects TRBV5-1 to TRBJ2-5; D assignment may be TRBD1 or TRBD2 (6 bases each). The CDR3 extends over 15 amino acids. V was trimmed by 4 bases and J by 2 bases, leaving 15 bases between them. Germline CDR1 and CDR2: SGHRS and YFSETQ. This chain's CDR3 is CASSGGLTGQETQYF. CDR3 DNA: TGCGCCAGCAGCGGGGGGCTAACAGGGCAAGAGACCCAGTACTTC.

The chain employs TRBV20-1 and TRBJ1-2, with a tentative D call TRBD1 (6 bases). V was pared by 6 bases and J by 1 base, with 15 bases between. Germline values: CDR1 DFQATT, CDR2 SNEGSKA (reference sequence). The CDR3 length is 14 residues. The CDR3 spells CSAEKNRVNYGYTF. The DNA of the CDR3 is TGCAGTGCAGAAAAGAACAGGGTTAACTATGGCTACACCTTC.

A few counts support this clonotype. V and J are TRBV30 and TRBJ2-3, with D tentatively TRBD1 (6 bases). The germline V gene has CDR1 GTSNPN and CDR2 SVGIG (reference sequence). Trimming left V 1 base short and J 4 bases short, with 9 bases between. CDR3 size: 13 residues. The CDR3, as DNA: TGTGCCTGGAGTGGGACAGTCCCAGATACGCAGTATTTT. Translated, it gives CAWSGTVPDTQYF.